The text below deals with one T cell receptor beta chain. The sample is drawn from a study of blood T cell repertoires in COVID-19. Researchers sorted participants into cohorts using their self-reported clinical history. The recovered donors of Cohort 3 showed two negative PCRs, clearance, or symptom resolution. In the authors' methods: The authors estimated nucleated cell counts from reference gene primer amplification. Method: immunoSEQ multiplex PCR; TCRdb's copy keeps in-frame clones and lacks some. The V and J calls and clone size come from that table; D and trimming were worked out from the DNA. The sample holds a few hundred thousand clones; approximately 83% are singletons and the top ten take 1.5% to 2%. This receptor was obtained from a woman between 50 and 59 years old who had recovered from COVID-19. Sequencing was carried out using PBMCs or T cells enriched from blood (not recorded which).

The CDR3 spells CASSLEGTGNEKLFF. CDR3 DNA: TGTGCCAGCAGCTTAGAGGGGACAGGGAATGAAAAACTGTTTTTT. The chain links TRBV7-8 to TRBJ1-4, with 9 bases that match TRBD1. Germline V gives CDR1 SGHVS, CDR2 FQNEAQ. The CDR3 extends over 15 amino acids. V was clipped by 1 base and J by 5 bases; unmatched bases: 2.